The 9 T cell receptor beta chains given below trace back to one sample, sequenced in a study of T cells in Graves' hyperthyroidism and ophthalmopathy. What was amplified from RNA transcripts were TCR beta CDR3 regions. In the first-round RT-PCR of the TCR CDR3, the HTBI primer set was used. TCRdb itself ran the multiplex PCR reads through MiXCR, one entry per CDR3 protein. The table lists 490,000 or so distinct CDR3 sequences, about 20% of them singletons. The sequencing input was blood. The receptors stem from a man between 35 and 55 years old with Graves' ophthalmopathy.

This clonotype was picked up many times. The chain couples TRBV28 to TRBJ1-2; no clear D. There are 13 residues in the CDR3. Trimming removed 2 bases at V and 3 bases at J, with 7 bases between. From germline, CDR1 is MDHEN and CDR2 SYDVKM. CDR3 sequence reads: CASSLGRDYGYTF. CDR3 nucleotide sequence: TGTGCCAGCAGTTTAGGTCGTGACTATGGCTACACCTTC.

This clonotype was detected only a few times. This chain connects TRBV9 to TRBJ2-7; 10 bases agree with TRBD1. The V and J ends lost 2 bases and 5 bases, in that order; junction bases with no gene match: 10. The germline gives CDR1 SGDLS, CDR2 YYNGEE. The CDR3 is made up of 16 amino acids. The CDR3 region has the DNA TGTGCCAGCAGCGTCGGGGACAGGGGATTCCGGGACGAGCAGTACTTC. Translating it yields CASSVGDRGFRDEQYF.

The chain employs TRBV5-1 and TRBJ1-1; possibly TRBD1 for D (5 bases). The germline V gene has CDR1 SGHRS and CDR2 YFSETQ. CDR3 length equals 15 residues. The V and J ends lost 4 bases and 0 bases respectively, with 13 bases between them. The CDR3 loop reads CASSPRAAVNTEAFF. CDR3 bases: TGCGCCAGCAGCCCCAGGGCCGCGGTGAACACTGAAGCTTTCTTT. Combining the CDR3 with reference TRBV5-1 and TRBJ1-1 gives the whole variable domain KAGVTQTPRYLIKTRGQQVTLSCSPISGHRSVSWYQQTPGQGLQFLFEYFSETQRNKGNFPGRFSGRQFSNSRSEMNVSTLELGDSALYLCASSPRAAVNTEAFFGQGTRLTVV.

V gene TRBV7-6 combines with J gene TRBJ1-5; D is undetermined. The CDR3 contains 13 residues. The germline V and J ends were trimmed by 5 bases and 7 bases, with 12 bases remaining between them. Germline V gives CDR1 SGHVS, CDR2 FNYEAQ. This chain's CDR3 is CASSTRDMQPQHF. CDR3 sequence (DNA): TGTGCCAGCAGCACCCGAGACATGCAGCCCCAGCATTTT.

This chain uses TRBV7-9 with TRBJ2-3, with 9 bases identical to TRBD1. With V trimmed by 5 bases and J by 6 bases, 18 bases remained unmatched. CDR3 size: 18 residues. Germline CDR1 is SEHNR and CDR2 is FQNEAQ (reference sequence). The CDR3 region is CASSPDPGTGSPFDTQYF. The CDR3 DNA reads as TGTGCCAGCAGCCCCGACCCCGGGACAGGGAGTCCGTTTGATACGCAGTATTTT.

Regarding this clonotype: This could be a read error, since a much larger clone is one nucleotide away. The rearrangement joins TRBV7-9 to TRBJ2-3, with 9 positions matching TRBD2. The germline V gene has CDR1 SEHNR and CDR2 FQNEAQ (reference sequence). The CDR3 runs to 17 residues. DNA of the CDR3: TGTGTCAGCAGCCCACCCCGCGCGGGGGGGCGATCAGATACGCAGTATTTT. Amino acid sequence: CVSSPPRAGGRSDTQYF. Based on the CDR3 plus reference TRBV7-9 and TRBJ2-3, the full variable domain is DTGVSQNPRHKITKRGQNVTFRCDPISEHNRLYWYRQTLGQGPEFLTYFQNEAQLEKSRLLSDRFSAERPKGSFSTLEIQRTEQGDSAMYLCVSSPPRAGGRSDTQYFGPGTRLTVL.

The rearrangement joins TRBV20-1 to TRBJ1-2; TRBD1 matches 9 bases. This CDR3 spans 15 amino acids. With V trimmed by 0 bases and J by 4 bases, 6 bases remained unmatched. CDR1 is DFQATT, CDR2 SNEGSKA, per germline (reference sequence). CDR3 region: CSARDPGQGPYGYTF. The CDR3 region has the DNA TGCAGTGCTAGAGATCCGGGACAGGGACCCTATGGCTACACCTTC.

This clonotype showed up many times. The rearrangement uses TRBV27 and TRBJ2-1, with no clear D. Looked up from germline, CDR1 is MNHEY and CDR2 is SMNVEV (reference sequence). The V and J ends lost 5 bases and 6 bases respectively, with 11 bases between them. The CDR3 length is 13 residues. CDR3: CASSLAPSNEQFF. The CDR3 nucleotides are TGTGCCAGCAGTCTTGCTCCTAGCAATGAGCAGTTCTTC.

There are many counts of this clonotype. The CDR3 sequence: CASSERQGGTEAFF. In DNA form, the CDR3 reads TGTGCCAGCAGTGAACGCCAGGGCGGTACTGAAGCTTTCTTT. V is TRBV2 and J is TRBJ1-1; D is perhaps TRBD1 (5 bases). The V and J ends lost 2 bases and 5 bases respectively, with 12 bases between them. This CDR3 region has 14 residues. The V gene's germline CDR1 is SNHLY and CDR2 FYNNEI.